This T cell receptor beta chain stems from a study of PD-1 blockade in classical Hodgkin lymphoma. This table comes from immunoSEQ multiplex PCR, and its TCRdb copy is limited to in-frame clones, with some not included. The table has almost 95,000 clones, around 80% seen once. Sample time point: cycle 4 day 1 (C4D1), after more than five weeks of nivolumab. Patients all relapsed after autologous stem cell transplantation, and there was variation in brentuximab vedotin exposure. Germline V lookup: CDR1 MNHEY, CDR2 SVGAGI. Germline trimming cut 8 bases from V and 5 bases from J; bases unmatched to any gene: 8. There are 14 residues in the CDR3.

The gene calls are TRBV6-5 and TRBJ1-4; 7 bases map to TRBD1. The sample here was peripheral blood mononuclear cells (PBMCs), taken before the fourth cycle of nivolumab. The sequence derives from a human donor with classical Hodgkin lymphoma. CDR3 loop: CASRIGTANEKLFF. CDR3 nucleotides: TGTGCCAGCCGAATCGGGACAGCGAATGAAAAACTGTTTTTT.